This entry lists 16 T cell receptor beta chains sequenced from one sample in a study of blood T cell repertoires in COVID-19. Method: immunoSEQ multiplex PCR; TCRdb's copy keeps in-frame clones and lacks some. The sample has tens of thousands of clones; 85% to 90% are singletons. Sequencing was done on a sample of peripheral blood. These receptors were collected from an older man in a cohort sampled during active COVID-19.

V gene TRBV5-1 combines with J gene TRBJ1-3; D perhaps matches TRBD1 (5 bases). The CDR3 sequence is 15 residues long. Germline CDR1 SGHRS, CDR2 YFSETQ. V was shortened by 4 bases and J by 2 bases, with 13 bases between the two germline ends. DNA for the CDR3: TGCGCCAGCAGCCCCCAGGAGGGGACTGGAAACACCATATATTTT. It is translated as CASSPQEGTGNTIYF.

V is TRBV19 and J is TRBJ2-2; 7 bases line up with TRBD1. V dropped 9 bases and J dropped 0; count of bases not matched to a gene: 10. The CDR3 loop spans 16 amino acids. Per germline, CDR1 LNHDA and CDR2 SQIVND (reference sequence). CDR3 sequence (DNA): TGTGCCAGCCGAGGGGGCACCCCCGCGAACACCGGGGAGCTGTTTTTT. Protein product: CASRGGTPANTGELFF.

The CDR3 DNA follows: TGTGCCATCAGTGAGGGGGACAGGGACCGCTACGAGCAGTACTTC. Translating it yields CAISEGDRDRYEQYF. The V and J genes are TRBV10-3 and TRBJ2-7; 9 positions match TRBD1. Losses at the gene ends were 2 bases for V and 3 bases for J; bases not matched to a gene: 5. Germline V lookup: CDR1 ENHRY, CDR2 SYGVKD. The CDR3 has 15 amino acids.

V and J are TRBV27 and TRBJ2-6; a possible D gene is TRBD2 (5 bases). There are 17 residues in the CDR3. Germline V gene lookup returns CDR1 MNHEY and CDR2 SMNVEV (reference sequence). V lost 5 bases to trimming and J lost 4 bases, with 18 bases between them. Here the CDR3 reads CASSALGLVTGANVLTF. CDR3 nucleotide sequence: TGTGCCAGCAGTGCACTAGGGTTGGTAACCGGGGCCAACGTCCTGACTTTC.

This rearrangement joins TRBV7-2 to TRBJ2-7; D remains ambiguous. The V end was cut by 3 bases, the J end by 1 base, with 4 bases between. This CDR3 has 12 residues. Germline lookup yields CDR1 SGHTA and CDR2 FQGNSA. The CDR3 coding sequence is TGTGCCAGCAGCTTTTCATCCTACGAGCAGTACTTC. Residues: CASSFSSYEQYF.

CDR3 region: CASSFTGTGNEKLFF. The CDR3 region has the DNA TGTGCCAGCAGCTTTACCGGGACAGGGAATGAAAAACTGTTTTTT. V is TRBV7-9 and J is TRBJ1-4; 9 bases are shared with TRBD1. The CDR3 consists of 15 residues. Per germline, CDR1 SEHNR and CDR2 FQNEAQ (reference sequence). V lost 3 bases to trimming and J lost 5 bases; unmatched junction nucleotides: 4.

This chain uses TRBV7-2 with TRBJ2-2; D might be TRBD2 (5 bases). Germline V gives CDR1 SGHTA, CDR2 FQGNSA. The CDR3 contains 15 residues. The V gene lost 3 bases and the J gene lost 4 bases, with 12 bases spanning the gap. The CDR3 sequence is CASSFGTRRTGELFF. CDR3 DNA sequence: TGTGCCAGCAGCTTCGGCACTAGGCGCACCGGGGAGCTGTTTTTT.

This rearrangement joins TRBV27 to TRBJ2-2; 9 bases map to TRBD2. The junction had 2 bases not matched to a gene; V was cut back by 7 bases and J by 2 bases. The CDR3 covers 14 residues. Germline V gives CDR1 MNHEY, CDR2 SMNVEV (reference sequence). Here the CDR3 reads CASTGTSNTGELFF. CDR3 in DNA: TGTGCCAGCACGGGGACTAGCAACACCGGGGAGCTGTTTTTT.

This chain uses TRBV15 with TRBJ2-1; TRBD1 matches 12 bases. Germline CDR1 is LNHNV and CDR2 is YYDKDF (reference sequence). This CDR3 has 16 residues. The V and J ends lost 2 bases and 4 bases, in that order; junction bases with no gene match: 3. The CDR3 DNA reads as TGTGCCACCAGCAGACCGGGACAGGGGGCTTACAATGAGCAGTTCTTC. It yields the protein CATSRPGQGAYNEQFF.

The chain couples TRBV7-2 to TRBJ2-5; 9 bases align to TRBD2. Trimming cost V 1 base and J 2 bases; bases outside gene matches: 5. This CDR3 has 16 amino acids. From germline, CDR1 is SGHTA and CDR2 FQGNSA. The CDR3 region has the DNA TGTGCCAGCAGCTTAGTTCTAGCGGGGTTGCAAGAGACCCAGTACTTC. Its translation is CASSLVLAGLQETQYF.

This chain links TRBV18 with TRBJ2-2, with TRBD2 identical over 7 bases. Trimming at V came to 3 bases and at J to 1 base, leaving 2 bases not matched to a gene. The CDR3 is made up of 15 amino acids. Germline V CDR1 and CDR2: KGHSH, LQKENI. This CDR3 is CASSPGLGNTGELFF. CDR3 coding DNA: TGTGCCAGCTCACCCGGACTAGGGAACACCGGGGAGCTGTTTTTT.

The chain couples TRBV9 to TRBJ1-1; a possible D gene is TRBD1 (6 bases). Trimming took off 4 bases at V and 0 bases at J, with 13 bases between the two ends. This CDR3 is built from 15 residues. Germline V lookup: CDR1 SGDLS, CDR2 YYNGEE. As DNA, the CDR3 is TGTGCCAGCAGCACTCTCGGGACAATGAACACTGAAGCTTTCTTT. Translated, it gives CASSTLGTMNTEAFF. The full variable domain, its missing parts supplied by reference TRBV9 and TRBJ1-1, is DSGVTQTPKHLITATGQRVTLRCSPRSGDLSVYWYQQSLDQGLQFLIQYYNGEERAKGNILERFSAQQFPDLHSELNLSSLELGDSALYFCASSTLGTMNTEAFFGQGTRLTVV.

The V and J genes are TRBV20-1 and TRBJ2-7; 7 bases fit TRBD2. The trim removed 3 bases at V and 7 bases at J, leaving 9 bases unmatched. This CDR3 is built from 13 residues. Germline V lookup: CDR1 DFQATT, CDR2 SNEGSKA (reference sequence). DNA for the CDR3: TGCAGTGCTAGTCCCCAGGGACTACGAGAGCAGTACTTC. Protein: CSASPQGLREQYF.

This chain connects TRBV6-4 to TRBJ2-1; D may be TRBD1 (6 bases). Germline-derived CDR1 and CDR2 are MRHNA and SNTAGT. The CDR3 is 16 residues long. Trimming shortened V by 6 bases and J by 0 bases, and 15 bases separated the two germline ends. In DNA form, the CDR3 reads TGTGCCAGCAGAGCGTCCGCGGACAGCTCCTACAATGAGCAGTTCTTC. Translating it yields CASRASADSSYNEQFF.

The chain uses TRBV6-6 and TRBJ2-3; TRBD2 is a possible D gene (6 bases). Trimming took off 6 bases at V and 5 bases at J, with 21 bases between the two ends. Germline V CDR1 and CDR2: MNHNY, SVGAGI (reference sequence). This CDR3 is built from 16 residues. The CDR3 loop reads CASSQRGGAAGDTQYF. Here the CDR3 DNA reads TGTGCCAGCAGCCAACGGGGCGGGGCGGCGGGAGATACGCAGTATTTT.

The V call is TRBV9, the J call TRBJ2-5, with 15 bases that match TRBD2. Germline V gene data show CDR1 as SGDLS and CDR2 as YYNGEE. Trimming took 4 bases from V and 5 from J; bases not matched to a gene: 6. This CDR3 is 16 amino acids long. The CDR3 coding sequence is TGTGCCAGCAGCCTTGGGACTAGCGGGGGGATGGAGACCCAGTACTTC. Translating gives CASSLGTSGGMETQYF. Full variable domain (rest looked up from reference TRBV9 and TRBJ2-5): DSGVTQTPKHLITATGQRVTLRCSPRSGDLSVYWYQQSLDQGLQFLIQYYNGEERAKGNILERFSAQQFPDLHSELNLSSLELGDSALYFCASSLGTSGGMETQYFGPGTRLLVL.